This TCR beta chain was captured in a study of cytomegalovirus exposure and HLA in healthy donors. The primer mix had 60 Vbeta and 13 Jbeta primers. The protocol was immunoSEQ multiplex PCR, while the TCRdb copy is restricted to in-frame clones and leaves out a portion. The table includes some 140,000 clones, roughly 80% detected once. V was pared by 1 base and J by 4 bases, with 8 bases of the junction left unmatched. Germline lookup yields CDR1 GTSNPN and CDR2 SVGIG (reference sequence). CDR3 length: 16 amino acids. The chain links TRBV30 to TRBJ2-1; 9 nucleotides agree with TRBD2. The source of this sequence is a man aged 50-60 years in good health and CMV-seronegative. What was sequenced was PBMCs. The CDR3 DNA sequence: TGTGCCTGGAGTGGACCCGGGACTAGCCTGTACAATGAGCAGTTCTTC. Translation gives CAWSGPGTSLYNEQFF.